This TCR beta chain originates from a study of type 1 and type 2 diabetes patients. About the study: Samples came from type 1 diabetic, type 2 diabetic or nondiabetic people, recruited in China. Study-wide findings and caveats: Type 2 diabetes and control samples shared highly correlated V and J usage, averaging approximately 0.97. Type 2 diabetes patients had few highly-expanded CD4+ clones, median one. Some expanded clones seen only in T1D might occur in additional T2D or control samples.

This clonotype has only a few counts. Antigen: not known. The CDR3 has 15 residues. Germline V gives CDR1 SGHTA, CDR2 FQGNSA. V was pared by 4 bases and J by 2 bases, with 13 bases between. The PCR template was genomic DNA. The TCR beta CDR3 region was amplified using 30 forward and 13 reverse primers. One entry per CDR3 protein, called by TCRdb with MiXCR from the multiplex PCR reads. In the table there are some 250,000 distinct CDR3 sequences, around 47% of which are singletons. This TCR derives from a man younger than 35 with type 2 diabetes. Sequencing was done on a sample of peripheral blood mononuclear cells (PBMCs). V gene TRBV7-2 combines with J gene TRBJ2-3; TRBD1 is a possible D gene (5 bases). This CDR3 reads CASSSGLRFTDTQYF. CDR3 sequence (DNA): TGTGCCAGCAGCTCAGGGCTCCGCTTCACAGATACGCAGTATTTT. Full variable domain (missing parts from reference TRBV7-2 and TRBJ2-3): GAGVSQSPSNKVTEKGKDVELRCDPISGHTALYWYRQSLGQGLEFLIYFQGNSAPDKSGLPSDRFSAERTGGSVSTLTIQRTQQEDSAVYLCASSSGLRFTDTQYFGPGTRLTVL.